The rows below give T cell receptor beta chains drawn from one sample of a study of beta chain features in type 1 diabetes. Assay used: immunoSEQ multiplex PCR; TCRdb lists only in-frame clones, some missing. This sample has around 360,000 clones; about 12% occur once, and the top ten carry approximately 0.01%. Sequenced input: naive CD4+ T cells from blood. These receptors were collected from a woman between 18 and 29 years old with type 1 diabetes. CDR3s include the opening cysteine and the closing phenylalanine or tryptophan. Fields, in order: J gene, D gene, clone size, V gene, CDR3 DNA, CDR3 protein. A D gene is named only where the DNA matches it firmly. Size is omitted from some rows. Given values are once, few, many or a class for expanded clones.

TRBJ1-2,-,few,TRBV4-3,TGCGCCAGCAGCCAAGTCCCTGGGCAGGGATATGGCTACACCTTC,CASSQVPGQGYGYTF
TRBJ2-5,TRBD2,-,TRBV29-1,TGCAGCGTTGTTGCGGGAGGCCCCCAAGAGACCCAGTACTTC,CSVVAGGPQETQYF
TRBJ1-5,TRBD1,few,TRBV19,TGTGCCAGTAGTATACCGGGACAGGGTGGAGGTCAGCCCCAGCATTTT,CASSIPGQGGGQPQHF
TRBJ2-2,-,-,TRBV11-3,TGTGCCAGCAGCTTAGGGACAGCGAACACCGGGGAGCTGTTTTTT,CASSLGTANTGELFF
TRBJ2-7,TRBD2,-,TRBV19,TGTGCCAGTAGTGTACGACTAGCGGGACCATCCTACGAGCAGTACTTC,CASSVRLAGPSYEQYF
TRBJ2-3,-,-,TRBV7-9,TGTGCCAGCAGCTTTAGACCGGCGGCATCGAGGTTCACAGATACGCAGTATTTT,CASSFRPAASRFTDTQYF
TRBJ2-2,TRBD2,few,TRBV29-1,TGCAGCGTTGGAAAGAGGTTAGCGGGCACCGGGGAGCTGTTTTTT,CSVGKRLAGTGELFF
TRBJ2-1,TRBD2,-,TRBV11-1,TGTGCCAGCAGCAGGGGACTAGCGGAAGAGCAGTTCTTC,CASSRGLAEEQFF
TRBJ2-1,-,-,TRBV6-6,TGTGCCAGCAGTTACTTACAGCTGAATGAGCAGTTCTTC,CASSYLQLNEQFF
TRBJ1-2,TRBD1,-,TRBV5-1,TGCGCCAGCAGCTTGGGACAGGGAACTGGCTACACCTTC,CASSLGQGTGYTF
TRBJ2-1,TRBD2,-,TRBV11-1,TGTGCCAGCAGCCGGACTAGCGAGATCAATGAGCAGTTCTTC,CASSRTSEINEQFF
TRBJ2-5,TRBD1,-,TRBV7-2,TGTGCCAGCAGCTTACAGGGGGCTGAGACCCAGTACTTC,CASSLQGAETQYF
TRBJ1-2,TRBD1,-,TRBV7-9,TGTGCCAGCAGCCCTCAACAGGGGATGAGGGGCTACACCTTC,CASSPQQGMRGYTF
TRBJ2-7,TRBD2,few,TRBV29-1,TGCAGCGTTGTAGGCGGGGGCTACGAGCAGTACTTC,CSVVGGGYEQYF
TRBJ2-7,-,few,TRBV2,TGTGCCAGCAGTGGGACGGGGAGGGAGCAGTACTTC,CASSGTGREQYF
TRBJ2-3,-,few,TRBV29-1,TGCAGCGTCAAGGTGGGGGGGGCCGCAGATACGCAGTATTTT,CSVKVGGAADTQYF